The text below deals with one T cell receptor beta chain. This record belongs to a study of preoperative IRX-2 immunotherapy in early breast cancer. TCRdb's table, derived via immunoSEQ multiplex PCR, lists solely in-frame clones and lacks some. The top ten clones hold around 6.6% of a sample with around 34,000 clones, 90% to 95% of them seen once. Treatment in this sample: preoperative locoregional IRX-2 cytokine immunotherapy. Patients received preoperative, locoregional IRX-2 cytokine immunotherapy in a phase Ib study. V was trimmed by 1 base and J by 2 bases, leaving 5 bases between them. Germline lookup yields CDR1 MNHEY and CDR2 SMNVEV (reference sequence). The length of the CDR3 is 13 residues.

Sample acquisition took place from a patient treated with IRX-2 immunotherapy. The source of this sequence is a human donor with breast cancer. The gene calls are TRBV27 and TRBJ1-1; D uncertain. In DNA, the CDR3 is TGTGCCAGCAGTTTATTTAGAAACACTGAAGCTTTCTTT. Translating it yields CASSLFRNTEAFF.